The 8 T cell receptor beta chains reported below all come from one sample, sequenced in a study of technical replicates of blood from a few donors. Here immunoSEQ multiplex PCR was the method, and the copy in TCRdb shows in-frame clones only, minus some. The sample includes approximately 92,000 clones, 85% to 95% of them seen just once. Sequencing used T cells isolated from PBMCs. The receptors stem from a human donor in good health.

The genes are TRBV27 and TRBJ2-3; D ambiguous. Deletions cut 0 bases from V and 0 bases from J, with 7 bases between. The CDR3 sequence is 15 residues long. Germline-derived CDR1 and CDR2 are MNHEY and SMNVEV (reference sequence). In nucleotides, the CDR3 is TGTGCCAGCAGTTTATCCCTAGAGAGCACAGATACGCAGTATTTT. It yields the protein CASSLSLESTDTQYF.

This clone was seen once. The chain links TRBV7-3 to TRBJ2-1; 15 positions agree with TRBD2. V trimming: 5 bases; J trimming: 12 bases; junction bases outside the gene matches: 11. Germline V CDR1 and CDR2: SGHTA, FQGTGA. The CDR3 is made up of 16 amino acids. The CDR3 DNA is TGTGCCAGCAGCCTAATGGGACTAGCGGGAGGAATTGGGCAGTTCTTC. Amino acids: CASSLMGLAGGIGQFF.

This sequence joins TRBV7-3 and TRBJ1-4; TRBD1 might be the D (5 bases). Trimming took off 5 bases at V and 8 bases at J, with 15 bases between the two ends. The CDR3 totals 14 residues. The germline V gene has CDR1 SGHTA and CDR2 FQGTGA. CDR3 protein: CASSPQPGGEKLFF. The CDR3 DNA reads as TGTGCCAGCAGCCCACAGCCCGGGGGGGAAAAACTGTTTTTT.

The rearrangement links TRBV10-1 to TRBJ1-2; 10 bases are a match to TRBD1. Germline trimming cut 2 bases from V and 1 base from J; bases unmatched to any gene: 16. There are 20 residues in the CDR3. The germline V gene has CDR1 WNHNN and CDR2 SYGVQD (reference sequence). The CDR3 region is CASSEPYGQGVSMINYGYTF. Here the CDR3 DNA reads TGCGCCAGCAGTGAGCCCTATGGACAGGGGGTAAGCATGATTAACTATGGCTACACCTTC.

The chain combines TRBV20-1 with TRBJ1-1, with D possibly matching TRBD1 (6 bases). The CDR3 runs 10 residues. V was pared by 8 bases and J by 5 bases, with 9 bases between. Germline CDR1 DFQATT, CDR2 SNEGSKA (reference sequence). In DNA form, the CDR3 reads TGCAGTACAGGGCGAACTGAAGCTTTCTTT. It translates to CSTGRTEAFF.

The chain uses TRBV10-2 and TRBJ1-6, with a possible D match to TRBD1 (6 bases). The CDR3 spans 16 residues. Trimming cost V 4 bases and J 13 bases, with 23 bases left between them. Germline lookup yields CDR1 WSHSY and CDR2 SAAADI. In nucleotides, the CDR3 is TGCGCCAGCAGTGGTGCCCGCGTGGACAGACCCCTGCCCCTCCACTTT. This codes for CASSGARVDRPLPLHF.

This clone came up once. V gene TRBV9 combines with J gene TRBJ1-2, with 10 bases fitting TRBD1. The V and J ends lost 0 bases and 8 bases, in that order; junction bases with no gene match: 7. CDR3 length equals 15 residues. Germline V gene lookup returns CDR1 SGDLS and CDR2 YYNGEE. CDR3 protein: CASSVGGTGVNGYTF. The CDR3 nucleotides read TGTGCCAGCAGCGTAGGCGGGACAGGGGTAAACGGCTACACCTTC. The variable domain in full, with the rest retrieved from reference TRBV9 and TRBJ1-2, is DSGVTQTPKHLITATGQRVTLRCSPRSGDLSVYWYQQSLDQGLQFLIQYYNGEERAKGNILERFSAQQFPDLHSELNLSSLELGDSALYFCASSVGGTGVNGYTFGSGTRLTVV.

The V and J genes are TRBV5-5 and TRBJ1-1, with a tentative D call TRBD1 (5 bases). From germline, CDR1 is SGHKS and CDR2 YYEKEE (reference sequence). V lost 3 bases, J lost 4 bases, and 10 bases lay in between. CDR3 size: 13 residues. CDR3 amino acids: CASSWGDITEAFF. Here the CDR3 DNA reads TGTGCCAGCAGCTGGGGGGATATCACTGAAGCTTTCTTT.